The rows below give T cell receptor beta chains drawn from one sample of a study of OX40 agonist ivuxolimab in advanced cancers. Sequencing was performed with immunoSEQ multiplex PCR; in TCRdb, only in-frame clones are kept and a portion is missing. The top ten hold about 5% of the sample, which has 60,000 to 80,000 clones, about 81% seen once. Sequenced material: CD4+ or CD8+ T cells sorted from blood, taken in a trial of the OX40 agonist ivuxolimab. All receptors derive from an adult with an advanced solid tumor such as melanoma, head and neck, liver or kidney cancer. CDR3s include the opening cysteine and the closing phenylalanine or tryptophan. Fields, in order: clone size, V gene, D gene, J gene, CDR3 protein, CDR3 DNA. A D gene is named only where the DNA matches it firmly. Clone sizes are given selectively: once, few, many, or a class where the clone is expanded.

NA	TRBV7-3	TRBD2	TRBJ2-2	CASSAGVTGELFF	TGTGCCAGCAGCGCGGGAGTTACCGGGGAGCTGTTTTTT
NA	TRBV7-9	NA	TRBJ2-5	CASSPKRRVQETQYF	TGTGCCAGCAGCCCGAAGCGACGGGTTCAAGAGACCCAGTACTTC
NA	TRBV19	NA	TRBJ2-1	CASSANLNEQFF	TGTGCCAGTAGTGCGAACCTCAATGAGCAGTTCTTC
NA	TRBV4-1	NA	TRBJ1-6	CASSQVTGGSPLHF	TGTGCCAGCAGCCAAGTGACAGGAGGATCACCCCTCCACTTT
NA	TRBV11-2	NA	TRBJ2-1	CASSFMLGSYNEQFF	TGTGCCAGCAGCTTTATGCTAGGCTCCTACAATGAGCAGTTCTTC
NA	TRBV11-3	NA	TRBJ1-2	CASSPLTGGFYGYTF	TGTGCCAGCAGCCCGCTGACAGGTGGATTCTATGGCTACACCTTC
NA	TRBV5-6	NA	TRBJ1-1	CASSRQLAGTEAFF	TGTGCCAGCAGCCGCCAACTCGCCGGCACTGAAGCTTTCTTT
NA	TRBV14	NA	TRBJ2-4	CASSQATGDIQYF	TGTGCCAGCAGCCAAGCGACAGGAGACATTCAGTACTTC
NA	TRBV7-9	NA	TRBJ1-1	CASSLAGVLLGEAFF	TGTGCCAGCAGCTTAGCAGGCGTTCTGTTGGGTGAAGCTTTCTTT
NA	TRBV7-8	NA	TRBJ2-1	CASSYRKTEEQFF	TGTGCCAGCAGCTACAGGAAGACAGAGGAGCAGTTCTTC
NA	TRBV7-9	TRBD2	TRBJ2-7	CASSGKPGLAGVEQYF	TGTGCCAGCAGCGGAAAGCCAGGACTAGCGGGAGTCGAGCAGTACTTC
few	TRBV19	NA	TRBJ1-1	CASSSGRGGEAFF	TGTGCCAGTAGTTCTGGGAGGGGAGGTGAAGCTTTCTTT
NA	TRBV30	TRBD1	TRBJ2-7	CAWNRDRRYEQYF	TGTGCCTGGAACCGGGACAGGAGGTACGAGCAGTACTTC
NA	TRBV28	NA	TRBJ1-6	CASSFRGGNNSPLHF	TGTGCCAGCAGTTTCCGGGGGGGAAATAATTCACCCCTCCACTTT
NA	TRBV28	TRBD1	TRBJ1-3	CASSFYGQGSGNTIYF	TGTGCCAGCAGTTTTTATGGACAGGGGTCTGGAAACACCATATATTTT
NA	TRBV9	NA	TRBJ2-7	CASSVVGHSYEQYF	TGTGCCAGCAGCGTAGTAGGCCACTCCTACGAGCAGTACTTC
NA	TRBV2	NA	TRBJ1-2	CASSWDKNYGYTF	TGTGCCAGCAGCTGGGACAAGAACTATGGCTACACCTTC
NA	TRBV6-1	NA	TRBJ1-3	CASRTTSAGNTIYF	TGTGCCAGCAGAACCACCTCCGCTGGAAACACCATATATTTT
NA	TRBV11-2	NA	TRBJ2-7	CASSLVGGVGYEQYF	TGTGCCAGCAGCTTAGTTGGGGGAGTGGGCTACGAGCAGTACTTC
NA	TRBV6-4	TRBD1	TRBJ1-1	CAIPKPGTGGRCAEAFF	TGTGCCATACCGAAACCCGGGACAGGGGGTAGGTGCGCTGAAGCTTTCTTT
NA	TRBV9	NA	TRBJ2-5	CASSVAWGAETQYF	TGTGCCAGCAGCGTAGCTTGGGGGGCAGAGACCCAGTACTTC
once	TRBV11-2	NA	TRBJ2-3	CASSLPGIGGRSYF	TGTGCCAGCAGCTTACCGGGGATTGGGGGGCGTTCGTATTTT
once	TRBV7-2	NA	TRBJ1-5	CASSLVGGNQPQHF	TGTGCCAGCAGCTTAGTGGGGGGGAATCAGCCCCAGCATTTT
NA	TRBV9	NA	TRBJ2-1	CASSPQTGSYNEQFF	TGTGCCAGCAGCCCTCAGACAGGAAGCTACAATGAGCAGTTCTTC
NA	TRBV27	NA	TRBJ1-2	CASSLSQGNYGYTF	TGTGCCAGCAGTTTATCACAGGGTAACTATGGCTACACCTTC
NA	TRBV19	TRBD2	TRBJ2-5	CASRTSGNVEETQYF	TGTGCCAGTAGAACTAGCGGGAACGTCGAAGAGACCCAGTACTTC
NA	TRBV10-3	NA	TRBJ2-1	CAISGVGGEAEQFF	TGTGCCATCAGTGGAGTAGGGGGGGAGGCTGAGCAGTTCTTC
NA	TRBV5-4	TRBD1	TRBJ1-1	CASGPWDRKPDTEAFF	TGTGCCAGCGGCCCCTGGGACAGGAAGCCGGACACTGAAGCTTTCTTT
NA	TRBV11-3	NA	TRBJ2-7	CASSPVQATYEQYF	TGTGCCAGCAGTCCCGTACAGGCGACCTACGAGCAGTACTTC
NA	TRBV19	TRBD2	TRBJ2-1	CASSTSGGSSYNEQFF	TGTGCCAGTAGTACTAGCGGGGGGAGCTCCTACAATGAGCAGTTCTTC
NA	TRBV7-9	NA	TRBJ2-5	CASSTRNQETQYF	TGTGCCAGTAGTACTAGGAATCAAGAGACCCAGTACTTC
once	TRBV6-1	TRBD1	TRBJ1-1	CASSDNRGYTEAFF	TGTGCCAGCAGCGATAACAGGGGTTACACTGAAGCTTTCTTT
NA	TRBV6-1	NA	TRBJ1-4	CASSTGRRTNEKLFF	TGTGCCAGCAGTACCGGACGGCGCACTAATGAAAAACTGTTTTTT
once	TRBV6-1	TRBD2	TRBJ2-1	CATRLAGDNEQFF	TGTGCCACAAGACTAGCGGGAGATAATGAGCAGTTCTTC
NA	TRBV7-9	NA	TRBJ2-5	CASTPNTQETQYF	TGTGCTAGCACCCCTAATACTCAAGAGACCCAGTACTTC
NA	TRBV7-2	TRBD1	TRBJ1-1	CASSQQGAAEAFF	TGTGCCAGCAGCCAACAGGGGGCAGCTGAAGCTTTCTTT
few	TRBV11-3	NA	TRBJ1-6	CASTQGKGGYSPLHF	TGTGCCAGCACCCAGGGAAAAGGGGGATATTCACCCCTCCACTTT
few	TRBV4-3	TRBD2	TRBJ2-3	CASSQEYGGITDTQYF	TGCGCCAGCAGCCAAGAGTACGGGGGGATCACAGATACGCAGTATTTT
once	TRBV5-4	NA	TRBJ2-7	CASSLGGSYLYEQYF	TGTGCCAGCAGCTTGGGAGGAAGCTACCTTTACGAGCAGTACTTC
NA	TRBV25-1	TRBD2	TRBJ2-3	CASSPPRLAGVADTQYF	TGTGCCAGCTCCCCACCAAGACTAGCGGGGGTGGCAGATACGCAGTATTTT
NA	TRBV6-1	TRBD2	TRBJ2-1	CASSETSEGYNEQFF	TGTGCCAGCAGCGAGACTAGCGAGGGCTACAATGAGCAGTTCTTC
once	TRBV6-6	NA	TRBJ2-2	CASRGVGTGELFF	TGTGCCAGCAGGGGAGTGGGCACCGGGGAGCTGTTTTTT
few	TRBV2	NA	TRBJ1-1	CARENSGREAFF	TGTGCCAGGGAGAATTCCGGGAGAGAAGCTTTCTTT
NA	TRBV4-3	NA	TRBJ1-2	CASSQDSWGPGYGYTF	TGCGCCAGCAGCCAAGATAGCTGGGGGCCGGGCTATGGCTACACCTTC
NA	TRBV5-1	NA	TRBJ1-1	CASYRTENTEAFF	TGCGCCAGTTACCGGACAGAGAACACTGAAGCTTTCTTT
NA	TRBV6-1	NA	TRBJ1-3	CASNSPGQGNTIYF	TGTGCCAGCAATTCCCCGGGACAAGGAAACACCATATATTTT
NA	TRBV7-8	TRBD2	TRBJ2-1	CASSLTPRLAGAGNEQFF	TGTGCCAGCAGCTTAACCCCCCGACTAGCGGGAGCGGGGAATGAGCAGTTCTTC
NA	TRBV18	TRBD1	TRBJ1-2	CASTPDRLSYGYTF	TGTGCCAGCACTCCGGACAGGTTATCCTATGGCTACACCTTC
NA	TRBV19	NA	TRBJ1-2	CASSIILSGGHYGYTF	TGTGCCAGTAGTATAATTTTGAGTGGAGGGCACTATGGCTACACCTTC
few	TRBV19	TRBD1	TRBJ1-2	CASSTLDRDGYTF	TGTGCCAGTAGTACCCTTGACAGGGATGGCTACACCTTC
NA	TRBV6-6	NA	TRBJ1-1	CASSYLGRAFF	TGTGCCAGCAGTTACTTGGGTAGGGCTTTCTTT
NA	TRBV18	NA	TRBJ2-1	CASSPRSGVDEQFF	TGTGCCAGCTCACCACGATCGGGGGTGGATGAGCAGTTCTTC
NA	TRBV6-5	NA	TRBJ2-7	CASSYTPGRTYEQYF	TGTGCCAGCAGTTACACTCCGGGACGGACCTACGAGCAGTACTTC
NA	TRBV29-1	NA	TRBJ1-2	CSVVLSAPLGGYGYTF	TGCAGCGTTGTTTTATCAGCTCCTTTAGGTGGTTATGGCTACACCTTC
NA	TRBV6-5	TRBD2	TRBJ2-7	CASSYSGLAGGYEQYF	TGTGCCAGCAGTTACTCGGGACTAGCGGGAGGCTACGAGCAGTACTTC
once	TRBV7-2	NA	TRBJ2-2	CASSTTRSTGELFF	TGTGCCAGCAGCACCACTAGATCCACCGGGGAGCTGTTTTTT
NA	TRBV11-3	NA	TRBJ2-1	CASSLGGRNEQFF	TGTGCCAGCAGCTTAGGGGGGAGGAATGAGCAGTTCTTC
NA	TRBV30	NA	TRBJ1-2	CAWSVNPRMRYGYTF	TGTGCCTGGAGTGTAAACCCTCGAATGCGTTATGGCTACACCTTC
once	TRBV6-1	NA	TRBJ2-5	CASSGMYQETQYF	TGTGCCAGCAGTGGGATGTACCAAGAGACCCAGTACTTC
NA	TRBV7-2	TRBD1	TRBJ2-3	CASSLLSTLGTGRNTQYF	TGTGCCAGCAGCTTACTCTCTACGCTCGGGACAGGGCGAAATACGCAGTATTTT